One sample yielded the 25 T cell receptor beta chains listed below, sequenced in a study of PD-1 blockade in classical Hodgkin lymphoma. Repertoires were generated with immunoSEQ multiplex PCR, while TCRdb's copy carries only in-frame clones and drops some. The data contain around 99,000 clones, around 81% of them singletons. Each patient's relapse followed autologous stem cell transplantation, and brentuximab vedotin exposure varied. Sample: peripheral blood mononuclear cells (PBMCs), taken before the second cycle of nivolumab. The receptors here all came from a human donor with classical Hodgkin lymphoma.

This chain uses TRBV5-1 with TRBJ1-3; a weak D match, TRBD1 (5 bases). The CDR3 is 15 residues long. Germline V gene data show CDR1 as SGHRS and CDR2 as YFSETQ. Trimming took off 3 bases at V and 0 bases at J, with 10 bases between the two ends. The CDR3 DNA is TGCGCCAGCAGCTGGGGACGGAGCTCTGGAAACACCATATATTTT. Translated: CASSWGRSSGNTIYF.

About this clone itself: This same CDR3 is encoded by further DNA sequences in the sample. The rearrangement joins TRBV6-5 to TRBJ1-3; no definite D call. The V gene's germline CDR1 is MNHEY and CDR2 SVGAGI. Trimming took 4 bases from V and 0 from J, leaving 13 bases between them. This CDR3 is 16 amino acids long. CDR3 sequence reads: CASSLTRLSSGNTIYF. DNA of the CDR3: TGTGCCAGCAGTTTGACACGTCTAAGCTCTGGAAACACCATATATTTT.

V gene TRBV9 combines with J gene TRBJ2-1; D not resolved. The V gene's germline CDR1 is SGDLS and CDR2 YYNGEE. Trimming pared 0 bases from V and 2 bases from J, leaving 6 bases between. This CDR3 spans 14 amino acids. In DNA form, the CDR3 reads TGTGCCAGCAGCGTAGGAGGCCCCTACAATGAGCAGTTCTTC. Translating gives CASSVGGPYNEQFF.

The chain links TRBV2 to TRBJ2-7; D is unclear. Germline loops: CDR1 SNHLY, CDR2 FYNNEI. The germline V and J ends were trimmed by 11 bases and 4 bases, with 15 bases remaining between them. The CDR3 totals 12 residues. This CDR3 is CASQPSGYEQYF. In DNA form, the CDR3 reads TGTGCCTCTCAACCGTCCGGGTACGAGCAGTACTTC. The variable domain in full, with the rest retrieved from reference TRBV2 and TRBJ2-7, is EPEVTQTPSHQVTQMGQEVILRCVPISNHLYFYWYRQILGQKVEFLVSFYNNEISEKSEIFDDQFSVERPDGSNFTLKIRSTKLEDSAMYFCASQPSGYEQYFGPGTRLTVT.

The rearrangement joins TRBV5-1 to TRBJ2-5; the match to TRBD1 covers 8 bases. Trimming removed 9 bases from V and 3 bases from J; junction bases left unmatched: 13. The V gene's germline CDR1 is SGHRS and CDR2 YFSETQ. This CDR3 spans 15 amino acids. The CDR3 loop reads CATQTGARGEETQYF. CDR3 nucleotides: TGCGCCACCCAGACAGGGGCCCGGGGCGAAGAGACCCAGTACTTC.

The J gene is TRBJ1-3, the V gene TRBV5-1; D remains ambiguous. Between the trimmed V and J ends, which lost 6 bases and 2 bases, there was a span of 15 bases. The CDR3 sequence is 15 residues long. The germline V gene encodes CDR1 SGHRS and CDR2 YFSETQ. The CDR3 loop is CASTPGETAGNTIYF. CDR3 nucleotides: TGCGCCAGCACCCCCGGGGAAACAGCTGGAAACACCATATATTTT.

The chain uses TRBV6-5 and TRBJ2-1, with TRBD2 matching over 7 bases. The J segment lost 2 bases and the V segment lost 6 bases, leaving 7 bases of the junction unmatched. The CDR3 runs to 15 residues. Germline V gene sequence: CDR1 MNHEY, CDR2 SVGAGI. The CDR3 spells CASSPSGIAYNEQFF. The CDR3 nucleotides are TGTGCCAGCAGCCCTAGCGGAATCGCCTACAATGAGCAGTTCTTC.

This clone was seen once. The V and J genes are TRBV5-1 and TRBJ1-5; no clear D. This CDR3 is 15 amino acids long. Between the trimmed V and J ends, which lost 0 bases and 1 base, there was a span of 8 bases. Germline values: CDR1 SGHRS, CDR2 YFSETQ. CDR3 loop: CASSLETGSNQPQHF. The CDR3 nucleotides are TGCGCCAGCAGCTTGGAGACGGGAAGCAATCAGCCCCAGCATTTT.

The rearrangement uses TRBV10-3 and TRBJ2-3, with 7 nucleotides matching TRBD2. The CDR3 is 13 amino acids. J was trimmed by 2 bases and V by 7 bases; bases with no gene match: 3. CDR1 and CDR2 from the germline V gene are ENHRY and SYGVKD. The CDR3, as DNA: TGTGCCATCATGAGCGGGGACACAGATACGCAGTATTTT. It is translated as CAIMSGDTDTQYF.

This clone showed up just once. The DNA of the CDR3 is TGTGCCAGCAGCTTGGGGCCGGGACAGGGGACTTACGAGCAGTACTTC. Its protein is CASSLGPGQGTYEQYF. The J gene is TRBJ2-7, the V gene TRBV5-4; 10 bases fit TRBD1. The germline V gene encodes CDR1 SGHNT and CDR2 YYREEE (reference sequence). The CDR3 is made up of 16 amino acids. Trimming removed 0 bases from V and 4 bases from J; junction bases left unmatched: 7.

This chain connects TRBV27 to TRBJ2-1; D could derive from TRBD1 or TRBD2 (6 bases each). The V and J ends lost 3 bases and 4 bases respectively, with 19 bases between them. Per the germline V gene, CDR1 is MNHEY and CDR2 is SMNVEV (reference sequence). The CDR3 is 17 residues long. CDR3 DNA: TGTGCCAGCAGTTTTTCAGGAAGGGGGGTGGGTTACAATGAGCAGTTCTTC. It yields the protein CASSFSGRGVGYNEQFF.

The chain is built from TRBV10-2 and TRBJ1-5; D is ambiguous. There are 13 residues in the CDR3. V lost 8 bases and J lost 5, with 13 bases in between. Germline V gives CDR1 WSHSY, CDR2 SAAADI. As DNA, the CDR3 is TGCGCCAGCGGATTTGCTGGGGATCAGCCCCAGCATTTT. Encoded protein: CASGFAGDQPQHF.

The rearrangement uses TRBV5-1 and TRBJ1-4, with 8 bases lining up with TRBD1. The CDR3 sequence is 13 residues long. Germline CDR1 reads SGHRS; CDR2 reads YFSETQ. Trimming removed 0 bases from V and 13 bases from J; junction bases left unmatched: 5. The CDR3 region is CASSLGDRSGLFF. CDR3 bases: TGCGCCAGCAGCTTGGGGGACAGGTCCGGACTGTTTTTT.

The chain links TRBV10-2 to TRBJ2-4, with a weak D call TRBD2 (6 bases). CDR1 is WSHSY, CDR2 SAAADI, per germline. Trimming shortened V by 8 bases and J by 3 bases, and 11 bases separated the two germline ends. CDR3 length: 13 amino acids. In DNA form, the CDR3 reads TGCGCCAGCGGTCTGGGAGGCAAAAACATTCAGTACTTC. It codes for CASGLGGKNIQYF.

Notes on this clone: Relative to the germline gene, one junction end is altered; a read error may explain this. Here the CDR3 DNA reads TGTGCCAGCAGCCTAGCGGGAGTGCATACCGGGGAGCTGTTTTTT. It translates to CASSLAGVHTGELFF. The genes are TRBV7-2 and TRBJ2-2, with TRBD2 matching 10 bases. CDR1 and CDR2 (germline): SGHTA, FQGNSA. CDR3 length: 15 residues.

The chain links TRBV27 to TRBJ1-2; TRBD1 matches at 9 bases. Germline V gene sequence: CDR1 MNHEY, CDR2 SMNVEV (reference sequence). The CDR3 covers 13 residues. V lost 3 bases to trimming and J lost 8 bases; unmatched junction nucleotides: 4. This chain's CDR3 is CASSLDRGQGYTF. As DNA, the CDR3 is TGTGCCAGCAGTTTGGACAGGGGCCAGGGCTACACCTTC.

The CDR3 is CASSVNRDLNQPQHF. CDR3 sequence (DNA): TGTGCCAGCAGTGTGAACAGGGACCTTAATCAGCCCCAGCATTTT. This chain links TRBV27 with TRBJ1-5; D is perhaps TRBD1 (6 bases). Germline values: CDR1 MNHEY, CDR2 SMNVEV (reference sequence). The CDR3 runs 15 residues. Trimming left V 5 bases short and J 4 bases short, with 15 bases between.

The V and J genes are TRBV10-3 and TRBJ2-3; 7 bases match TRBD2. The junction had 16 bases not matched to a gene; V was cut back by 5 bases and J by 8 bases. The germline V gene encodes CDR1 ENHRY and CDR2 SYGVKD. The CDR3 is made up of 16 amino acids. The CDR3, as DNA: TGTGCCATCAGTCCCCGGGGGGACTCCCGTGCGGCTACGCAGTATTTT. This sequence encodes CAISPRGDSRAATQYF.

The chain is built from TRBV7-9 and TRBJ1-1; no definite D call. Trimming shortened V by 7 bases and J by 5 bases, and 17 bases separated the two germline ends. The CDR3 is made up of 14 amino acids. Germline loops: CDR1 SEHNR, CDR2 FQNEAQ (reference sequence). CDR3 amino acids: CASTFDSQNTEAFF. CDR3 DNA sequence: TGTGCCAGCACCTTTGATAGTCAGAATACTGAAGCTTTCTTT.

This rearrangement joins TRBV6-6 to TRBJ2-3; no clear D. This CDR3 contains 13 residues. Trimming removed 8 bases at V and 6 bases at J, with 15 bases between. Germline loops: CDR1 MNHNY, CDR2 SVGAGI (reference sequence). CDR3 region: CASGRPPRDTQYF. CDR3 DNA: TGTGCCAGCGGACGACCCCCCCGTGATACGCAGTATTTT.

The CDR3 sequence is CASKGGIYEQYF. CDR3 bases: TGTGCCAGCAAAGGGGGGATTTACGAGCAGTACTTC. The chain links TRBV19 to TRBJ2-7, with D tentatively TRBD1 or TRBD2 (6 bases each). Germline V CDR1 and CDR2: LNHDA, SQIVND (reference sequence). This CDR3 contains 12 residues. V dropped 9 bases and J dropped 4 bases, with 13 bases sitting between them.

V is TRBV7-9 and J is TRBJ2-7; 8 positions match TRBD2. CDR3 length equals 16 residues. Trimming cost V 5 bases and J 2 bases; bases outside gene matches: 11. Germline V gene sequence: CDR1 SEHNR, CDR2 FQNEAQ (reference sequence). The CDR3 loop reads CASSPRGGQVTYEQYF. CDR3 DNA sequence: TGTGCCAGCAGCCCCCGCGGGGGGCAGGTTACCTACGAGCAGTACTTC.

This clone was counted once. J is TRBJ2-1 and V is TRBV7-9; D gene ambiguous. The CDR3 spans 12 residues. Germline values: CDR1 SEHNR, CDR2 FQNEAQ (reference sequence). Deletions cut 6 bases from V and 3 bases from J, with 6 bases between. The CDR3 bases are TGTGCCAGCAGGGCCTTCTACAATGAGCAGTTCTTC. It is translated as CASRAFYNEQFF.

Details on this clone: Other DNA sequences in this specimen translate into the identical CDR3. This chain links TRBV7-7 with TRBJ2-1, with 10 bases aligning to TRBD2. The junction had 5 bases not matched to a gene; V was cut back by 5 bases and J by 7 bases. The CDR3 consists of 14 residues. From germline, CDR1 is SSHAT and CDR2 FNYEAQ (reference sequence). The CDR3 protein is CASSPRTSGNEQFF. Written as DNA, the CDR3 is TGTGCCAGCAGCCCCCGGACTAGCGGTAATGAGCAGTTCTTC. Supplemented by reference TRBV7-7 and TRBJ2-1, the full variable domain reads GAGVSQSPRYKVTKRGQDVTLRCDPISSHATLYWYQQALGQGPEFLTYFNYEAQPDKSGLPSDRFSAERPEGSISTLTIQRTEQRDSAMYRCASSPRTSGNEQFFGPGTRLTVL.

The V call is TRBV4-2, the J call TRBJ1-5; tentatively, D is TRBD1 (6 bases). V lost 0 bases and J 4 bases, leaving 16 bases between the germline ends. The CDR3 covers 17 residues. Germline-derived CDR1 and CDR2 are LGHNA and YNFKEQ. Written as DNA, the CDR3 is TGTGCCAGCAGCCAAGAACCCTCCACAGGGATTAATCAGCCCCAGCATTTT. As protein: CASSQEPSTGINQPQHF.